Listed below are T cell receptor beta chains from one sample, sequenced in a study of T cell repertoires in cytomegalovirus infection. These receptors are not linked to any known antigen. TCRdb processed the reads anew with MiXCR; each CDR3 protein has one entry. Among 570,000 or so distinct CDR3 sequences, almost 40% were seen once, and the ten largest hold 48%. The sequencing here drew on cultured PBMCs, taken from culture after CMV antigen stimulation. All receptors derive from a human donor in good health (CMV status not recorded). Some clones in this sample may be carry-over from other donors' samples. CDR3s include the opening cysteine and the closing phenylalanine or tryptophan. D genes are given only for firm matches. Clone size is shown for a subset of rows, as once, few, many or a class of expanded clone.

J gene: TRBJ1-2
D gene: -
clone size: few
V gene: TRBV7-9
CDR3 protein: CASSQRTDYGYTF
CDR3 DNA: TGTGCCAGCAGCCAAAGGACGGACTATGGCTACACCTTC

J gene: TRBJ2-2
D gene: -
clone size: -
V gene: TRBV11-2
CDR3 protein: CASSLDPGPRAAGELFF
CDR3 DNA: TGTGCCAGCAGCTTAGATCCGGGACCACGAGCGGCCGGGGAGCTGTTTTTT

J gene: TRBJ1-6
D gene: -
clone size: -
V gene: TRBV28
CDR3 protein: CASRIQGSSYNSPLHF
CDR3 DNA: TGTGCCAGCAGGATACAGGGAAGCTCCTATAATTCACCCCTCCACTTT

J gene: TRBJ2-5
D gene: -
clone size: few
V gene: TRBV7-2
CDR3 protein: CASSLGGGVEETQYF
CDR3 DNA: TGTGCCAGCAGCTTAGGAGGGGGAGTGGAAGAGACCCAGTACTTC

J gene: TRBJ2-3
D gene: -
clone size: few
V gene: TRBV4-1
CDR3 protein: CASSQVSTSTDTQYF
CDR3 DNA: TGCGCCAGCAGCCAGGTGTCAACTAGCACAGATACGCAGTATTTT

J gene: TRBJ1-2
D gene: -
clone size: -
V gene: TRBV19
CDR3 protein: CASTSPKGQDDGRYTF
CDR3 DNA: TGTGCCAGTACCTCACCCAAGGGCCAGGACGATGGTCGCTACACCTTC

J gene: TRBJ2-3
D gene: -
clone size: -
V gene: TRBV24-1
CDR3 protein: CATSFGTIDTQYF
CDR3 DNA: TGTGCCACCAGTTTCGGGACCATCGATACGCAGTATTTT

J gene: TRBJ1-5
D gene: -
clone size: -
V gene: TRBV6-2/TRBV6-3
CDR3 protein: CASSYGPGSNQPQHF
CDR3 DNA: TGTGCCAGCAGTTACGGGCCAGGGAGTAATCAGCCCCAGCATTTT

J gene: TRBJ1-3
D gene: -
clone size: few
V gene: TRBV12-3/TRBV12-4
CDR3 protein: CASSTGSGNTIYF
CDR3 DNA: TGTGCCAGCAGTACCGGCTCTGGAAACACCATATATTTT

J gene: TRBJ2-7
D gene: -
clone size: -
V gene: TRBV6-1
CDR3 protein: CASSEFMGATVSRGF
CDR3 DNA: TGTGCCAGCAGTGAATTTATGGGGGCAACAGTCAGCAGGGGCTTC

J gene: TRBJ2-1
D gene: TRBD1
clone size: few
V gene: TRBV7-2
CDR3 protein: CASSTNGQGYNEQFF
CDR3 DNA: TGTGCCAGCAGCACGAACGGACAGGGCTACAATGAGCAGTTCTTC

J gene: TRBJ2-1
D gene: TRBD1
clone size: -
V gene: TRBV5-1
CDR3 protein: CASSVGQGIDEQFF
CDR3 DNA: TGCGCCAGCAGCGTGGGACAGGGGATCGATGAGCAGTTCTTC

J gene: TRBJ2-7
D gene: -
clone size: -
V gene: TRBV11-1
CDR3 protein: CASSLVGQAYEQYF
CDR3 DNA: TGTGCCAGCAGCTTAGTCGGGCAGGCCTACGAGCAGTACTTC

J gene: TRBJ1-1
D gene: TRBD1
clone size: few
V gene: TRBV28
CDR3 protein: CASSLGTVQEAFF
CDR3 DNA: TGTGCCAGCAGTTTGGGGACAGTGCAGGAAGCTTTCTTT

J gene: TRBJ1-2
D gene: -
clone size: -
V gene: TRBV6-1
CDR3 protein: CASREGHPLNSYTF
CDR3 DNA: TGTGCCAGCAGGGAGGGACACCCTTTGAATAGCTACACCTTC

J gene: TRBJ2-7
D gene: -
clone size: few
V gene: TRBV6-5
CDR3 protein: CASNPGFYEQYF
CDR3 DNA: TGTGCCAGCAACCCGGGATTCTACGAGCAGTACTTC

J gene: TRBJ1-2
D gene: -
clone size: -
V gene: TRBV12-3/TRBV12-4
CDR3 protein: CAVSTRSIHDGYTF
CDR3 DNA: TGTGCCGTAAGCACGCGTTCAATACATGATGGCTACACCTTC

J gene: TRBJ2-5
D gene: -
clone size: many
V gene: TRBV12-3/TRBV12-4
CDR3 protein: CASSSWTPWETQYF
CDR3 DNA: TGTGCCAGCAGTTCCTGGACACCTTGGGAGACCCAGTACTTC

J gene: TRBJ1-1
D gene: -
clone size: few
V gene: TRBV7-2
CDR3 protein: CASSLALLATEAFF
CDR3 DNA: TGTGCCAGCAGCTTAGCGCTATTGGCCACTGAAGCTTTCTTT

J gene: TRBJ1-5
D gene: -
clone size: many
V gene: TRBV7-2
CDR3 protein: CASSISNQPQHF
CDR3 DNA: TGTGCCAGCAGCATTAGCAATCAGCCCCAGCATTTT

J gene: TRBJ2-7
D gene: -
clone size: few
V gene: TRBV11-2
CDR3 protein: CASSLATSLSLEQYF
CDR3 DNA: TGTGCCAGCAGCTTAGCAACTAGCTTATCCCTCGAGCAGTACTTC

J gene: TRBJ2-5
D gene: TRBD2
clone size: few
V gene: TRBV28
CDR3 protein: CASSLRPPGEASGGSPQETQYF
CDR3 DNA: TGTGCCAGCAGTTTACGCCCGCCCGGTGAGGCTAGCGGGGGGTCACCCCAAGAGACCCAGTACTTC

J gene: TRBJ2-7
D gene: -
clone size: -
V gene: TRBV11-2
CDR3 protein: CASRRGGQSYEQYF
CDR3 DNA: TGTGCCAGCAGGAGGGGGGGACAATCCTACGAGCAGTACTTC

J gene: TRBJ1-2
D gene: -
clone size: -
V gene: TRBV6-1
CDR3 protein: CASSLDLGYGYTF
CDR3 DNA: TGTGCCAGCTCCCTGGATCTTGGCTATGGCTACACCTTC

J gene: TRBJ2-1
D gene: -
clone size: -
V gene: TRBV4-1
CDR3 protein: CASSHGGLRVNEQFF
CDR3 DNA: TGCGCCAGCAGCCATGGGGGGCTTCGGGTAAATGAGCAGTTCTTC

J gene: TRBJ1-6
D gene: -
clone size: -
V gene: TRBV7-2
CDR3 protein: CASSLNFGVRSPLHF
CDR3 DNA: TGTGCCAGCAGCTTAAATTTTGGGGTCCGGTCACCCCTCCACTTT

J gene: TRBJ2-7
D gene: -
clone size: -
V gene: TRBV6-2/TRBV6-3
CDR3 protein: CASTRSASYEQYF
CDR3 DNA: TGTGCCAGCACCCGATCGGCTTCCTACGAGCAGTACTTC

J gene: TRBJ1-5
D gene: -
clone size: few
V gene: TRBV12-3/TRBV12-4
CDR3 protein: CASSLGRVSGQPQHF
CDR3 DNA: TGTGCCAGCAGTTTAGGGCGGGTCTCGGGCCAGCCCCAGCATTTT

J gene: TRBJ2-5
D gene: TRBD2
clone size: -
V gene: TRBV9
CDR3 protein: CASSATSGFQETQYF
CDR3 DNA: TGTGCCAGCAGCGCGACTAGCGGCTTCCAAGAGACCCAGTACTTC

J gene: TRBJ1-2
D gene: TRBD1
clone size: -
V gene: TRBV5-1
CDR3 protein: CASSLEGANGYTF
CDR3 DNA: TGCGCCAGCAGCTTGGAGGGGGCGAATGGCTACACCTTC

J gene: TRBJ2-1
D gene: TRBD1
clone size: -
V gene: TRBV20-1
CDR3 protein: CSATPEGQAYNEQFF
CDR3 DNA: TGCAGTGCTACCCCCGAGGGACAGGCATACAATGAGCAGTTCTTC

J gene: TRBJ1-5
D gene: TRBD1
clone size: few
V gene: TRBV6-6
CDR3 protein: CASSPDRAQRHF
CDR3 DNA: TGTGCCAGCAGTCCCGACAGGGCCCAACGGCATTTT

J gene: TRBJ2-7
D gene: -
clone size: few
V gene: TRBV7-9
CDR3 protein: CASSLVWKGSYEQYF
CDR3 DNA: TGTGCCAGCAGCTTAGTATGGAAGGGTTCCTACGAGCAGTACTTC

J gene: TRBJ2-5
D gene: TRBD1
clone size: -
V gene: TRBV20-1
CDR3 protein: CSARAGGRYQETQYF
CDR3 DNA: TGCAGTGCTAGAGCAGGGGGCCGGTACCAAGAGACCCAGTACTTC

J gene: TRBJ1-1
D gene: -
clone size: few
V gene: TRBV10-2
CDR3 protein: CASSERARDTEAFF
CDR3 DNA: TGCGCCAGCAGTGAGCGGGCGCGGGACACTGAAGCTTTCTTT

J gene: TRBJ2-2
D gene: -
clone size: -
V gene: TRBV4-1
CDR3 protein: CASSQEVPGDGELFF
CDR3 DNA: TGCGCCAGCAGCCAAGAGGTCCCCGGGGACGGGGAGCTGTTTTTT

J gene: TRBJ2-5
D gene: -
clone size: -
V gene: TRBV7-2
CDR3 protein: CASSSLGVETQYF
CDR3 DNA: TGTGCCAGCAGCTCCCTAGGGGTAGAGACCCAGTACTTC

J gene: TRBJ2-5
D gene: -
clone size: -
V gene: TRBV7-6
CDR3 protein: CASSLLGGGDEETQYF
CDR3 DNA: TGTGCCAGCAGCCTTTTGGGAGGGGGAGATGAGGAGACCCAGTACTTC

J gene: TRBJ2-7
D gene: -
clone size: few
V gene: TRBV14
CDR3 protein: CASSQNPSRITYEQYF
CDR3 DNA: TGTGCCAGCAGCCAAAATCCCAGCAGGATAACCTACGAGCAGTACTTC

J gene: TRBJ2-5
D gene: -
clone size: few
V gene: TRBV24-1
CDR3 protein: CATSGTSGETQYF
CDR3 DNA: TGTGCCACCAGTGGGACGTCGGGAGAGACCCAGTACTTC

J gene: TRBJ2-5
D gene: TRBD1
clone size: once
V gene: TRBV6-5
CDR3 protein: CATTTGAQETQYF
CDR3 DNA: TGTGCCACAACGACAGGGGCCCAGGAGACCCAGTACTTC

J gene: TRBJ1-2
D gene: TRBD1
clone size: -
V gene: TRBV7-2
CDR3 protein: CASSHGSGGLYGYTF
CDR3 DNA: TGTGCCAGCAGCCATGGTTCAGGGGGCCTCTATGGCTACACCTTC

J gene: TRBJ2-5
D gene: TRBD1
clone size: -
V gene: TRBV29-1
CDR3 protein: CSANRGNQETQYF
CDR3 DNA: TGCAGCGCCAACAGGGGGAACCAAGAGACCCAGTACTTC

J gene: TRBJ2-3
D gene: TRBD2
clone size: few
V gene: TRBV7-2
CDR3 protein: CASSFFAGGSTDTQYF
CDR3 DNA: TGTGCCAGCAGCTTTTTCGCGGGAGGCAGCACAGATACGCAGTATTTT

J gene: TRBJ2-1
D gene: -
clone size: -
V gene: TRBV7-9
CDR3 protein: CASSFGGRSYYNEQFF
CDR3 DNA: TGTGCCAGCAGCTTTGGCGGCCGGAGCTATTACAATGAGCAGTTCTTC

J gene: TRBJ1-5
D gene: TRBD1
clone size: -
V gene: TRBV7-2
CDR3 protein: CASSFRQGVVQPQHF
CDR3 DNA: TGTGCCAGCAGCTTCCGACAGGGGGTGGTGCAGCCCCAGCATTTT

J gene: TRBJ1-6
D gene: TRBD1
clone size: few
V gene: TRBV5-1
CDR3 protein: CASRRMTGDNSPLHF
CDR3 DNA: TGCGCCAGCCGCCGGATGACAGGGGATAATTCACCCCTCCACTTT

J gene: TRBJ2-1
D gene: TRBD1
clone size: many
V gene: TRBV5-1
CDR3 protein: CASSPLGTEYNEQFF
CDR3 DNA: TGCGCCAGCAGCCCTCTCGGGACAGAATACAATGAGCAGTTCTTC

J gene: TRBJ2-1
D gene: -
clone size: -
V gene: TRBV6-2/TRBV6-3
CDR3 protein: CASSYSANNEQFF
CDR3 DNA: TGTGCCAGCAGTTACTCAGCCAACAATGAGCAGTTCTTC

J gene: TRBJ2-2
D gene: TRBD1
clone size: few
V gene: TRBV11-3
CDR3 protein: CASSTTGAAGELFF
CDR3 DNA: TGTGCCAGCAGCACGACAGGGGCTGCCGGGGAGCTGTTTTTT

J gene: TRBJ2-7
D gene: TRBD2
clone size: -
V gene: TRBV11-2
CDR3 protein: CASGQGLATYEQYF
CDR3 DNA: TGTGCCAGCGGGCAAGGACTAGCCACCTACGAGCAGTACTTC